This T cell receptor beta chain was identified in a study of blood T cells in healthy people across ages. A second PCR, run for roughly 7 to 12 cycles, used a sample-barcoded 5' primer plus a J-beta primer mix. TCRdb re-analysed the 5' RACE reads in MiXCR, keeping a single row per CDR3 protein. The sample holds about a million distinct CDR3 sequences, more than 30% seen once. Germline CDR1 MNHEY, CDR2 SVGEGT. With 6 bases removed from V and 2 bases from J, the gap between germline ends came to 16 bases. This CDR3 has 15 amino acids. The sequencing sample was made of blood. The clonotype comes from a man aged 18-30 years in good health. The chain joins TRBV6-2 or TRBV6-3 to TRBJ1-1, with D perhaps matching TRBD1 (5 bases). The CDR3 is CASSKPGLQNTEAFF. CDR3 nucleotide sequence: TGTGCCAGCAGCAAACCGGGGCTTCAAAACACTGAAGCTTTCTTT.